Here is one T cell receptor (beta chain) with its context. Assay used: immunoSEQ multiplex PCR; TCRdb lists only in-frame clones, some missing. The table records 120,000 to 150,000 clones, about 86% of them present only once. This record belongs to a study of cytomegalovirus exposure and HLA in healthy donors. The sample was PBMCs. This TCR was sampled from a woman aged 18-35 years in good health and CMV-seropositive.

The CDR3 protein is CASSVRGTGSGNTIYF. The CDR3 DNA follows: TGTGCCAGCAGCGTCCGGGGGACAGGCTCTGGAAACACCATATATTTT. This chain links TRBV9 with TRBJ1-3; TRBD1 matches 8 bases. The germline V gene has CDR1 SGDLS and CDR2 YYNGEE. The J segment lost 0 bases and the V segment lost 2 bases, leaving 4 bases of the junction unmatched. The CDR3 sequence is 16 residues long.